A single sample is the source of the 18 T cell receptor beta chains below, sequenced in a study of cytomegalovirus exposure and HLA in healthy donors. The PCR ran on 60 Vbeta and 13 Jbeta primers. Repertoires were generated with immunoSEQ multiplex PCR, while TCRdb's copy carries only in-frame clones and drops some. The sample lists around 80,000 clones; approximately 69% were seen once. The sequenced sample consisted of PBMCs. The receptor set was obtained from a man in his forties in good health and CMV-seropositive.

The V gene is TRBV5-6, the J gene TRBJ2-5, with 12 bases identical to TRBD2. The CDR3 consists of 16 residues. Germline V lookup: CDR1 SGHDT, CDR2 YYEEEE. V shed 2 bases and J 4 bases; nucleotides not matched to a gene: 6. CDR3 in DNA: TGTGCCAGCAGCTTCGGGGCTAGCGGGAGGGGAGAGACCCAGTACTTC. Residues: CASSFGASGRGETQYF.

Only a few counts were recorded for this clone. The V gene is TRBV10-2, the J gene TRBJ1-4; D possibly corresponds to TRBD1 (5 bases). Trimming shortened V by 10 bases and J by 2 bases, and 11 bases separated the two germline ends. The CDR3 length is 13 residues. Germline assignment: CDR1 WSHSY and CDR2 SAAADI. CDR3 coding DNA: TGCGCCACCTCGGGACTGACTAATGAAAAACTGTTTTTT. Amino acid sequence: CATSGLTNEKLFF.

This clone appeared a few times. V and J are TRBV5-1 and TRBJ1-2; D might be TRBD1 (5 bases). Trimming removed 2 bases from V and 1 base from J, with 12 bases in between. The germline V gene encodes CDR1 SGHRS and CDR2 YFSETQ. The length of the CDR3 is 15 residues. The CDR3 nucleotides are TGCGCCAGCAGCTTAGCTAACAGGATTAACTATGGCTACACCTTC. It translates to CASSLANRINYGYTF.

J is TRBJ2-2 and V is TRBV19; 9 nucleotides agree with TRBD2. The V gene's germline CDR1 is LNHDA and CDR2 SQIVND (reference sequence). The CDR3 spans 16 residues. Trimming took 7 bases from V and 6 from J; bases not matched to a gene: 12. CDR3 residues: CASTGGRAEGSGELFF. The CDR3, as DNA: TGTGCCAGTACAGGCGGGAGGGCCGAGGGGTCCGGGGAGCTGTTTTTT. Based on the CDR3 plus reference TRBV19 and TRBJ2-2, the full variable domain is DGGITQSPKYLFRKEGQNVTLSCEQNLNHDAMYWYRQDPGQGLRLIYYSQIVNDFQKGDIAEGYSVSREKKESFPLTVTSAQKNPTAFYLCASTGGRAEGSGELFFGEGSRLTVL.

This clone is a singleton in its sample. The rearrangement uses TRBV7-2 and TRBJ2-7; a weak D match, TRBD1 (6 bases). The V and J ends lost 3 bases and 7 bases respectively, with 13 bases between them. This CDR3 spans 13 amino acids. CDR1 is SGHTA, CDR2 FQGNSA, per germline. DNA for the CDR3: TGTGCCAGCAGCTTTGTGGGGGCGAGGGAGCAGTACTTC. Encoded protein: CASSFVGAREQYF.

In its sample, this clone was seen a few times. The chain couples TRBV28 to TRBJ2-2, with D possibly TRBD2 on 5 matching bases. In germline, CDR1 is MDHEN, CDR2 SYDVKM. This CDR3 comprises 15 residues. V was shortened by 5 bases and J by 5 bases, with 15 bases between the two germline ends. This CDR3 reads CASSLGPTGTGELFF. The CDR3 coding sequence is TGTGCCAGCAGTCTCGGGCCAACGGGAACCGGGGAGCTGTTTTTT.

This clone was seen a few times. The genes are TRBV9 and TRBJ1-4, with D perhaps TRBD1 (5 bases). Between the trimmed V and J ends, which lost 0 bases and 8 bases, there was a span of 11 bases. Germline lookup yields CDR1 SGDLS and CDR2 YYNGEE. The CDR3 runs to 14 residues. CDR3 DNA sequence: TGTGCCAGCAGCGTAGCTGGGGCTCGGGAAAAACTGTTTTTT. This codes for CASSVAGAREKLFF.

The chain recombines TRBV7-2 with TRBJ2-3, with 9 bases matching TRBD2. V was pared by 0 bases and J by 6 bases, with 7 bases of the junction left unmatched. The germline gives CDR1 SGHTA, CDR2 FQGNSA. The CDR3 is made up of 16 amino acids. The CDR3 spells CASSLAVAGARDTQYF. The CDR3 region has the DNA TGTGCCAGCAGCTTAGCGGTAGCGGGGGCCCGCGATACGCAGTATTTT.

The gene calls are TRBV28 and TRBJ2-5, with D possibly TRBD1 on 6 matching bases. The CDR3 contains 13 residues. CDR1 MDHEN and CDR2 SYDVKM come from the germline V gene. V lost 5 bases to trimming and J lost 4 bases, with 11 bases between them. CDR3 in amino acids: CASSRGQLETQYF. CDR3 sequence (DNA): TGTGCCAGCAGTAGGGGACAATTAGAGACCCAGTACTTC.

The chain combines TRBV14 with TRBJ2-7; D unclear. V lost 4 bases, J lost 4 bases, and 8 bases lay in between. CDR1 is SGHDN and CDR2 is FVKESK in the germline V gene. CDR3 size: 12 residues. The CDR3 region is CASSLGRYEQYF. The CDR3 nucleotides are TGTGCCAGCAGCCTTGGGCGTTACGAGCAGTACTTC.

This clone was recorded once. The rearrangement links TRBV9 to TRBJ1-1; D is unclear. The germline V gene has CDR1 SGDLS and CDR2 YYNGEE. CDR3 length: 13 residues. The V end lost 0 bases, the J end lost 3 bases, and 6 bases lay between the germline ends. CDR3 region: CASSVAPDTEAFF. The CDR3 DNA sequence: TGTGCCAGCAGCGTAGCACCAGACACTGAAGCTTTCTTT.

The rearrangement links TRBV5-1 to TRBJ2-1; D is possibly TRBD2 (7 bases). CDR3 size: 16 residues. Per the germline V gene, CDR1 is SGHRS and CDR2 is YFSETQ. V was cut by 6 bases and J by 2 bases, with 18 bases left in between. CDR3 in DNA: TGCGCCAGCACCCCCGGGGGCGGGGGAACCTACAATGAGCAGTTCTTC. Its translation: CASTPGGGGTYNEQFF.

This clone came up a few times. This chain uses TRBV12-5 with TRBJ1-2; D gene uncertain. V lost 7 bases, J lost 4 bases, and 7 bases lay in between. The CDR3 consists of 11 residues. Germline V gene data show CDR1 as LGHNT and CDR2 as FRNRAP. DNA of the CDR3: TGTGCTAGTGACCCAGTCTATGGCTACACCTTC. It codes for CASDPVYGYTF. Looking up the rest from reference TRBV12-5 and TRBJ1-2 gives the full variable domain: DARVTQTPRHKVTEMGQEVTMRCQPILGHNTVFWYRQTMMQGLELLAYFRNRAPLDDSGMPKDRFSAEMPDATLATLKIQPSEPRDSAVYFCASDPVYGYTFGSGTRLTVV.

The J gene is TRBJ2-7, the V gene TRBV30; D possibly corresponds to TRBD2 (5 bases). Germline CDR1 GTSNPN, CDR2 SVGIG (reference sequence). Trimming shortened V by 3 bases and J by 0 bases, and 9 bases separated the two germline ends. This CDR3 spans 13 amino acids. The CDR3 sequence: CAWSNAGSYEQYF. The CDR3 DNA reads TGTGCCTGGAGCAACGCGGGCTCCTACGAGCAGTACTTC.

The chain uses TRBV5-5 and TRBJ1-1, with 9 bases that match TRBD1. CDR1 is SGHKS and CDR2 is YYEKEE in the germline V gene (reference sequence). The CDR3 has 14 residues. The V segment lost 2 bases and the J segment 10 bases; nucleotides outside the gene matches: 9. The CDR3 coding sequence is TGTGCCAGCAGCTTTGGTACAGGGGGCATGGGAGCTTTCTTT. Protein product: CASSFGTGGMGAFF.

J is TRBJ2-7 and V is TRBV19, with D possibly being TRBD1 (5 bases). This CDR3 is built from 15 residues. The V gene's germline CDR1 is LNHDA and CDR2 SQIVND (reference sequence). V lost 3 bases and J lost 3, with 15 bases in between. The CDR3 sequence: CASSMGPLPHYEQYF. As DNA, the CDR3 is TGTGCCAGTAGTATGGGGCCCCTACCTCACTACGAGCAGTACTTC. Drawing the rest from reference TRBV19 and TRBJ2-7, the complete variable domain is DGGITQSPKYLFRKEGQNVTLSCEQNLNHDAMYWYRQDPGQGLRLIYYSQIVNDFQKGDIAEGYSVSREKKESFPLTVTSAQKNPTAFYLCASSMGPLPHYEQYFGPGTRLTVT.

The count of this clone is one. The chain has TRBV5-1 and TRBJ1-2; no definite D call. The CDR3 has 15 amino acids. V was shortened by 4 bases and J by 6 bases, with 19 bases between the two germline ends. Germline lookup yields CDR1 SGHRS and CDR2 YFSETQ. The chain's CDR3 is CASSASRGSWDGYTF. The CDR3 nucleotides are TGCGCCAGCAGCGCCTCCCGAGGGTCCTGGGATGGCTACACCTTC.

V usage is TRBV19 and J usage is TRBJ2-1; tentatively, D is TRBD1 (6 bases). Germline assignment: CDR1 LNHDA and CDR2 SQIVND (reference sequence). This CDR3 region has 15 residues. With 3 bases removed from V and 4 bases from J, the gap between germline ends came to 13 bases. CDR3 coding DNA: TGTGCCAGTAGTATCTCGGGACATCCTTACAATGAGCAGTTCTTC. Amino acid sequence: CASSISGHPYNEQFF.